Shown below are 27 T cell receptor beta chains from a single sample sequenced in a study of T cell responses to AZD1222 COVID-19 vaccine. TCRdb's table, derived via immunoSEQ multiplex PCR, lists solely in-frame clones and lacks some. The sample has 250,000 or so clones, more than 85% seen once; the top ten hold roughly 0.6%. The material was peripheral blood, obtained on day 0 of AZD1222 vaccination. The receptors originated from an adult in good health.

V usage is TRBV4-1 and J usage is TRBJ1-2; D is possibly TRBD1 (6 bases). V lost 2 bases and J lost 9, with 10 bases in between. Looked up from germline, CDR1 is MGHRA and CDR2 is YSYEKL. This CDR3 spans 12 amino acids. The CDR3 region is CASSQQGKSYTF. Written as DNA, the CDR3 is TGCGCCAGCAGCCAACAGGGGAAGAGCTACACCTTC.

The chain joins TRBV6-6 to TRBJ1-5; D ambiguous. This CDR3 has 12 residues. The germline CDR1 and CDR2 sequences are MNHNY and SVGAGI (reference sequence). V was trimmed by 4 bases and J by 2 bases, leaving 3 bases between them. CDR3 sequence reads: CASSSGNQPQHF. In DNA, the CDR3 is TGTGCCAGCAGTTCCGGCAATCAGCCCCAGCATTTT.

The chain has TRBV5-1 and TRBJ2-7; D ambiguous. The CDR3 has 14 residues. Germline V gene sequence: CDR1 SGHRS, CDR2 YFSETQ. The V end was cut by 0 bases, the J end by 2 bases, with 9 bases between. The CDR3: CASSLATRTYEQYF. The CDR3, as DNA: TGCGCCAGCAGCTTGGCCACAAGGACCTACGAGCAGTACTTC.

The chain employs TRBV24-1 and TRBJ1-5; weak D call: TRBD1 (5 bases). Trimming took 4 bases from V and 2 from J, leaving 14 bases between them. The germline V gene has CDR1 KGHDR and CDR2 SFDVKD. This CDR3 spans 16 amino acids. The CDR3 reads CATSDTGSGGNQPQHF. CDR3 in DNA: TGTGCCACCAGTGACACAGGCTCAGGTGGCAATCAGCCCCAGCATTTT.

The rearrangement joins TRBV15 to TRBJ1-1; tentative D call: TRBD1 (6 bases). V lost 5 bases and J 1 base, leaving 8 bases between the germline ends. The CDR3 is made up of 13 amino acids. Germline lookup yields CDR1 LNHNV and CDR2 YYDKDF (reference sequence). CDR3 in amino acids: CATSGTRNTEAFF. Written as DNA, the CDR3 is TGTGCCACCAGCGGGACACGGAACACTGAAGCTTTCTTT.

The chain couples TRBV12-3 or TRBV12-4 to TRBJ1-1; no reliable D call. V was shortened by 5 bases and J by 3 bases, with 7 bases between the two germline ends. The CDR3 extends over 12 amino acids. CDR3 nucleotides: TGTGCCAGCAGTGCTGGGTACACTGAAGCTTTCTTT. It codes for CASSAGYTEAFF.

V usage is TRBV7-3 and J usage is TRBJ1-6; possibly TRBD1 for D (5 bases). Per germline, CDR1 SGHTA and CDR2 FQGTGA. Trimming left V 1 base short and J 2 bases short, with 9 bases between. The CDR3 has 16 amino acids. The chain's CDR3 is CASSLKGGAYNSPLHF. The CDR3 DNA is TGTGCCAGCAGCTTAAAGGGAGGGGCCTATAATTCACCCCTCCACTTT. The whole variable domain, remainder taken from reference TRBV7-3 and TRBJ1-6, is GAGVSQTPSNKVTEKGKYVELRCDPISGHTALYWYRQSLGQGPEFLIYFQGTGAADDSGLPNDRFFAVRPEGSVSTLKIQRTERGDSAVYLCASSLKGGAYNSPLHFGNGTRLTVT.

The chain recombines TRBV27 with TRBJ2-7, with D unresolved. The CDR3 loop spans 13 amino acids. Germline assignment: CDR1 MNHEY and CDR2 SMNVEV (reference sequence). V was clipped by 5 bases and J by 7 bases, with 15 bases between them. The CDR3 reads CASSLGPFSEQYF. The CDR3 coding sequence is TGTGCCAGCAGTCTTGGGCCTTTTTCGGAGCAGTACTTC.

The chain has TRBV27 and TRBJ2-7, with D perhaps TRBD2 (6 bases). V was clipped by 3 bases and J by 6 bases, with 15 bases between them. The CDR3 has 14 amino acids. Germline V gene sequence: CDR1 MNHEY, CDR2 SMNVEV (reference sequence). In DNA form, the CDR3 reads TGTGCCAGCAGTTTTATAGGACGGGGGATCGAGCAGTACTTC. It translates to CASSFIGRGIEQYF.

V usage is TRBV3-1 (or the pseudogene TRBV3-2) and J usage is TRBJ1-1; D not resolved. Germline CDR1 LGHDT, CDR2 YNNKEL (reference sequence). Trimming removed 4 bases from V and 4 bases from J, with 7 bases in between. The CDR3 extends over 12 amino acids. For the CDR3, the DNA is TGTGCCAGCAGCCCTTCTTCCACTGAAGCTTTCTTT. Amino acids: CASSPSSTEAFF.

CDR3 nucleotide sequence: TGTGCCGCCTCCCGGACAGGGTTTGAAAAACTGTTTTTT. Its protein is CAASRTGFEKLFF. J is TRBJ1-4 and V is TRBV28; the match to TRBD1 covers 8 bases. CDR1 and CDR2 (germline): MDHEN, SYDVKM. The J segment lost 7 bases and the V segment lost 11 bases, leaving 9 bases of the junction unmatched. This CDR3 is built from 13 residues.

The genes are TRBV4-2 and TRBJ2-3, with D possibly TRBD2 on 5 matching bases. Germline CDR1 LGHNA, CDR2 YNFKEQ. V was cut by 0 bases and J by 0 bases, with 7 bases left in between. The CDR3 extends over 15 amino acids. The CDR3 DNA reads TGTGCCAGCAGCCAAGAGGACTCCAGCACAGATACGCAGTATTTT. This translates into CASSQEDSSTDTQYF.

The chain uses TRBV5-1 and TRBJ1-6; TRBD1 agrees at 8 bases. The V segment lost 4 bases and the J segment 5 bases; nucleotides outside the gene matches: 5. Germline V lookup: CDR1 SGHRS, CDR2 YFSETQ. The CDR3 contains 15 residues. In DNA form, the CDR3 reads TGCGCCAGCAGCCCCAAGACAGGGGATAATTCACCCCTCCACTTT. This codes for CASSPKTGDNSPLHF.

J is TRBJ1-1 and V is TRBV3-1 (or the pseudogene TRBV3-2), with TRBD1 as a possible D gene (5 bases). Germline CDR1 is LGHDT and CDR2 is YNNKEL (reference sequence). CDR3 length: 15 residues. V dropped 4 bases and J dropped 4 bases, with 16 bases sitting between them. The CDR3 region has the DNA TGTGCCAGCAGCCGTCTCGCCGGGGGGACCACTGAAGCTTTCTTT. Encoded protein: CASSRLAGGTTEAFF.

The chain couples TRBV28 to TRBJ1-6; 7 bases match TRBD1. V lost 5 bases and J lost 10; bases outside the gene matches: 8. This CDR3 spans 14 amino acids. The germline V gene has CDR1 MDHEN and CDR2 SYDVKM. The CDR3 coding sequence is TGTGCCAGCAGTCCCAGGGGGAGGATCTCACCCCTCCACTTT. Protein: CASSPRGRISPLHF.

This rearrangement joins TRBV5-1 to TRBJ2-3; D perhaps matches TRBD2 (5 bases). Germline-derived CDR1 and CDR2 are SGHRS and YFSETQ. This CDR3 region has 14 residues. Trimming cost V 4 bases and J 5 bases, with 14 bases left between them. The CDR3 DNA sequence: TGCGCCAGCAGCCCCGGGTCGGCGGGAGATACGCAGTATTTT. It translates to CASSPGSAGDTQYF.

The gene calls are TRBV27 and TRBJ1-5, with unresolved D. This CDR3 has 14 residues. V shed 3 bases and J shed 3 bases, with 9 bases lying between them. Germline CDR1 and CDR2: MNHEY and SMNVEV (reference sequence). CDR3 DNA sequence: TGTGCCAGCAGTTTCCGGGAGTACAATCAGCCCCAGCATTTT. This encodes CASSFREYNQPQHF.

The rearrangement uses TRBV4-1 and TRBJ1-3, with D possibly matching TRBD1 (5 bases). CDR1 MGHRA and CDR2 YSYEKL come from the germline V gene. The V and J ends lost 1 base and 4 bases respectively, with 5 bases between them. The CDR3 spans 13 residues. As DNA, the CDR3 is TGCGCCAGCAGCCAAGGACAGGGAAACACCATATATTTT. Encoded protein: CASSQGQGNTIYF.

This clone was seen only once. The V gene is TRBV5-1, the J gene TRBJ2-3; D may correspond to TRBD1 or TRBD2 (5 bases each). Per germline, CDR1 SGHRS and CDR2 YFSETQ. The CDR3 covers 15 residues. Deletions cut 3 bases from V and 4 bases from J, with 15 bases between. CDR3 amino acids: CASSSGASSSDTQYF. CDR3 nucleotides: TGCGCCAGCAGCTCTGGGGCTAGCTCGTCAGATACGCAGTATTTT.

This sequence joins TRBV6-1 and TRBJ1-5; a weak D match, TRBD1 (6 bases). V was pared by 2 bases and J by 1 base, with 15 bases between. The CDR3 is made up of 17 amino acids. Germline assignment: CDR1 MNHNS and CDR2 SASEGT. This chain's CDR3 is CASSENGQTLSNQPQHF. The CDR3 DNA follows: TGTGCCAGCAGTGAAAATGGACAGACCTTAAGCAATCAGCCCCAGCATTTT.

The rearrangement joins TRBV29-1 to TRBJ1-4; TRBD1 agrees at 10 bases. The V gene's germline CDR1 is SQVTM and CDR2 ANQGSEA. The CDR3 runs 13 residues. The V and J ends lost 6 bases and 6 bases, in that order; junction bases with no gene match: 4. The CDR3 reads CSVRTGGDEKLFF. The CDR3 bases are TGCAGCGTGCGGACAGGGGGGGATGAAAAACTGTTTTTT.

This clone appeared a single time. The gene calls are TRBV10-3 and TRBJ1-1, with a possible D match to TRBD1 (5 bases). The V gene's germline CDR1 is ENHRY and CDR2 SYGVKD. The CDR3 runs to 14 residues. V lost 0 bases to trimming and J lost 6 bases, with 11 bases between them. DNA of the CDR3: TGTGCCATCAGTGAGTCGGGTGGGGGGGCTGAAGCTTTCTTT. Amino acids: CAISESGGGAEAFF.

The V call is TRBV28, the J call TRBJ1-3, with D hard to call. The V end was cut by 6 bases, the J end by 2 bases, with 8 bases between. The CDR3 is 13 residues long. Germline assignment: CDR1 MDHEN and CDR2 SYDVKM. The CDR3 region has the DNA TGTGCCAGCAGCTACTCGGCTGGAAACACCATATATTTT. This encodes CASSYSAGNTIYF.

This clone came up a few times. The rearrangement uses TRBV4-2 and TRBJ2-5; maybe TRBD2 (7 bases). The germline V gene encodes CDR1 LGHNA and CDR2 YNFKEQ. This CDR3 is built from 16 residues. Trimming removed 1 base at V and 5 bases at J, with 17 bases between. The CDR3 reads CASSQGGGRSLETQYF. The CDR3 nucleotides read TGTGCCAGCAGCCAAGGGGGGGGGCGATCTTTGGAGACCCAGTACTTC.

V is TRBV4-2 and J is TRBJ2-7, with D tentatively TRBD2 (5 bases). The CDR3 is 16 amino acids. Trimming pared 4 bases from V and 1 base from J, leaving 17 bases between. Germline assignment: CDR1 LGHNA and CDR2 YNFKEQ. The CDR3 coding sequence is TGTGCCAGCAGCCCCACGGGATTAAGCGTATCCTACGAGCAGTACTTC. Its translation: CASSPTGLSVSYEQYF.

The chain recombines TRBV27 with TRBJ1-2; D possibly corresponds to TRBD1 (6 bases). Trimming took 5 bases from V and 4 from J, leaving 11 bases between them. The CDR3 covers 13 residues. CDR1 and CDR2 from the germline V gene are MNHEY and SMNVEV (reference sequence). The CDR3 is CASSTTGGYGYTF. Here the CDR3 DNA reads TGTGCCAGCAGTACGACAGGCGGCTATGGCTACACCTTC.

This chain joins TRBV28 and TRBJ2-7; 7 bases match TRBD2. V shed 5 bases, J shed 1 base, and the junction held 8 bases outside the gene matches. The CDR3 is 15 residues long. Germline CDR1 is MDHEN and CDR2 is SYDVKM. For the CDR3, the DNA is TGTGCCAGCAGTCCCGGACTAGTGGGGTCCTACGAGCAGTACTTC. Translating gives CASSPGLVGSYEQYF.